This T cell receptor beta chain was documented in a study of CD8+CD57+ T cells in acquired aplastic anemia. The germline gives CDR1 SNHLY, CDR2 FYNNEI. CDR3 size: 15 residues. Trimming took off 0 bases at V and 0 bases at J, with 9 bases between the two ends. Template material for TCR beta VDJ and CDR3 profiling consisted of genomic DNA. TCRdb redid the calling of the reads with MiXCR, one entry per CDR3 protein. This sample has 250,000 to 350,000 distinct CDR3 sequences, with around 60% found just once. This clonotype was picked up many times. The sequencing sample was made of sorted CD4+, CD8+, or CD8+CD57+ T cells (not recorded which) from PBMCs. This receptor was taken from a human donor with severe aplastic anemia or a healthy control (not recorded which). The genes are TRBV2 and TRBJ2-7; D possibly matches TRBD1 or TRBD2 (6 bases each). CDR3 DNA sequence: TGTGCCAGCAGTGAAGCGGGGGGCCGCTCCTACGAGCAGTACTTC. Its protein product is CASSEAGGRSYEQYF.